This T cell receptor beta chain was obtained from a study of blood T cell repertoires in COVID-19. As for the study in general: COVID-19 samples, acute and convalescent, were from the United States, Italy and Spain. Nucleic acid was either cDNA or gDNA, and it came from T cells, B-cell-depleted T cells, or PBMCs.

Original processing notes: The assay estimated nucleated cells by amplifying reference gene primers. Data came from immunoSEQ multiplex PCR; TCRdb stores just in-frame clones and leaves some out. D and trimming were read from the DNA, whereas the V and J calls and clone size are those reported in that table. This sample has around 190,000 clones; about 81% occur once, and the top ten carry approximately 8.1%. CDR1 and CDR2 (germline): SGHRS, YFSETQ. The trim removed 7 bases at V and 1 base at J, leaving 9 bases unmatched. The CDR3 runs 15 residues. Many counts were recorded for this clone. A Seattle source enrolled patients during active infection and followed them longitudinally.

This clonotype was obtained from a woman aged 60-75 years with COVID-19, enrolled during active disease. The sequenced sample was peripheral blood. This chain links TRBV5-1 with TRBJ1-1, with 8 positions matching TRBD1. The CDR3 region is CASGPGGARNTEAFF. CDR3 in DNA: TGCGCCAGCGGACCAGGGGGCGCGAGGAACACTGAAGCTTTCTTT.